Listed here are 15 T cell receptor beta chains from one sample, sequenced in a study of human T cells and chemical hapten exposure. The time point here: pre-sensitization, week 0. Treatment given: therapeutic diphenylcyclopropenone sensitization with weekly scalp DPC. Via MiXCR, TCRdb re-called the RACE reads, giving one row per CDR3 protein. The table records about 260,000 distinct CDR3 sequences, around 9.3% of them present only once. This sample comprised whole blood, obtained in connection with sensitization to the hapten diphenylcyclopropenone (DPC). These receptor sequences come from a woman between 40 and 55 years old with alopecia areata. Some clones in this sample may be carry-over from other donors' samples.

This clonotype was detected only a few times. The chain carries TRBV20-1 and TRBJ1-1; a weak D match, TRBD1 (6 bases). CDR1 is DFQATT, CDR2 SNEGSKA, per germline (reference sequence). This CDR3 contains 14 residues. The V end lost 3 bases, the J end lost 4 bases, and 15 bases lay between the germline ends. This CDR3 is CSASGVQGSTEAFF. The CDR3 DNA reads as TGCAGTGCTAGCGGGGTACAGGGATCCACTGAAGCTTTCTTT.

The rearrangement uses TRBV6-1 and TRBJ2-3; no clear D. V was clipped by 3 bases and J by 0 bases, with 7 bases between them. The length of the CDR3 is 14 residues. Looked up from germline, CDR1 is MNHNS and CDR2 is SASEGT. CDR3 bases: TGTGCCAGCAGTGATTGGAGAAGCACAGATACGCAGTATTTT. It yields the protein CASSDWRSTDTQYF.

This clonotype has more than one count but fewer than ten. This chain uses TRBV6-1 with TRBJ1-5, with 7 bases fitting TRBD1. CDR1 and CDR2 (germline): MNHNS, SASEGT. The junction had 3 bases not matched to a gene; V was cut back by 3 bases and J by 1 base. This CDR3 is built from 15 residues. The CDR3 sequence is CASSDQTGSNQPQHF. The DNA of the CDR3 is TGTGCCAGCAGTGACCAGACAGGGAGCAATCAGCCCCAGCATTTT.

The chain is built from TRBV6-1 and TRBJ2-1, with unresolved D. In germline, CDR1 is MNHNS, CDR2 SASEGT. Trimming left V 8 bases short and J 8 bases short, with 4 bases between. This CDR3 region has 9 residues. DNA for the CDR3: TGTGCCAGCGGTTATGAGCAGTTCTTC. Translated: CASGYEQFF.

This clonotype has just a few counts. This rearrangement joins TRBV28 to TRBJ2-7; D is unresolved. Germline lookup yields CDR1 MDHEN and CDR2 SYDVKM. The CDR3 contains 15 residues. V lost 4 bases, J lost 3 bases, and 16 bases lay in between. The CDR3 DNA reads TGTGCCAGCAGTTCTGGGCAGTTCTACTACTACGAGCAGTACTTC. Translation: CASSSGQFYYYEQYF.

This clonotype was found many times. J is TRBJ1-1 and V is TRBV29-1; D ambiguous. Germline V gene lookup returns CDR1 SQVTM and CDR2 ANQGSEA. V lost 1 base to trimming and J lost 5 bases, with 14 bases between them. The CDR3 contains 14 residues. The CDR3 DNA reads TGCAGCGTTGAAGTACGCGCGGGGAGGACTGAAGCTTTCTTT. Its translation: CSVEVRAGRTEAFF.

The chain has TRBV6-4 and TRBJ2-3; TRBD1 matches 9 bases. Germline V gives CDR1 MRHNA, CDR2 SNTAGT. The V segment lost 6 bases and the J segment 2 bases; nucleotides outside the gene matches: 3. This CDR3 has 14 residues. CDR3 loop: CASRGQGPTDTQYF. The CDR3 DNA reads TGTGCCAGCAGGGGACAGGGCCCCACAGATACGCAGTATTTT.

There are many counts of this clonotype. The chain carries TRBV7-9 and TRBJ2-7, with a weak D call TRBD1 (6 bases). Deletions cut 5 bases from V and 2 bases from J, with 13 bases between. The CDR3 totals 14 residues. Germline V gives CDR1 SEHNR, CDR2 FQNEAQ (reference sequence). Written as DNA, the CDR3 is TGTGCCAGCAGCAAACAGGGCCGGACCTACGAGCAGTACTTC. This codes for CASSKQGRTYEQYF.

V gene TRBV29-1 combines with J gene TRBJ2-1, with D perhaps matching TRBD2 (5 bases). The CDR3 is made up of 17 amino acids. CDR1 is SQVTM and CDR2 is ANQGSEA in the germline V gene. V lost 1 base and J 4 bases, leaving 20 bases between the germline ends. In nucleotides, the CDR3 is TGCAGCGTTGAAGGCCTAGGAGGTCAGGCTTTTTACAATGAGCAGTTCTTC. This encodes CSVEGLGGQAFYNEQFF.

This clonotype was seen more than once but under ten times. The gene calls are TRBV5-1 and TRBJ1-4, with D hard to call. Trimming cost V 6 bases and J 0 bases, with 3 bases left between them. Germline V gives CDR1 SGHRS, CDR2 YFSETQ. The CDR3 has 12 amino acids. CDR3 DNA sequence: TGCGCCAGCAAGGCAACTAATGAAAAACTGTTTTTT. Protein: CASKATNEKLFF.

The J gene is TRBJ1-2, the V gene TRBV5-1; a weak D match, TRBD1 (6 bases). Germline V gene lookup returns CDR1 SGHRS and CDR2 YFSETQ. Trimming cost V 3 bases and J 6 bases, with 15 bases left between them. This CDR3 spans 14 amino acids. Here the CDR3 reads CASSSPQGMNGYTF. CDR3 bases: TGCGCCAGCAGCTCTCCCCAGGGGATGAATGGCTACACCTTC.

The V and J genes are TRBV28 and TRBJ2-1, with D possibly being TRBD2 (6 bases). Germline-derived CDR1 and CDR2 are MDHEN and SYDVKM. CDR3 length equals 15 residues. Trimming removed 1 base at V and 2 bases at J, with 9 bases between. CDR3 region: CASSLLAATYNEQFF. The CDR3 DNA sequence: TGTGCCAGCAGTTTATTAGCGGCCACCTACAATGAGCAGTTCTTC.

This clonotype was counted a few times. The gene calls are TRBV10-3 and TRBJ2-7; weak D call: TRBD2 (7 bases). Trimming stripped 3 bases from V and 4 bases from J, with 13 bases between. CDR1 is ENHRY, CDR2 SYGVKD, per germline. The CDR3 covers 14 residues. CDR3 sequence (DNA): TGTGCCATCAGTGACGAGGGGGGGAGGTACGAGCAGTACTTC. Encoded protein: CAISDEGGRYEQYF.

The V and J genes are TRBV27 and TRBJ1-1; the D is unclear. CDR1 is MNHEY and CDR2 is SMNVEV in the germline V gene (reference sequence). CDR3 length: 13 amino acids. Trimming pared 6 bases from V and 0 bases from J, leaving 8 bases between. The CDR3, as DNA: TGTGCCAGCAGAAAGAAGGTGAACACTGAAGCTTTCTTT. Amino acid sequence: CASRKKVNTEAFF.

V is TRBV27 and J is TRBJ1-5; the D gene is possibly TRBD1 (6 bases). Deletions cut 5 bases from V and 0 bases from J, with 26 bases between. The CDR3 sequence is 20 residues long. The V gene's germline CDR1 is MNHEY and CDR2 SMNVEV (reference sequence). The CDR3 nucleotides are TGTGCCAGCAGTCCCCACCGAACAGGGTTGCGGCGTTATAGCAATCAGCCCCAGCATTTT. Translation gives CASSPHRTGLRRYSNQPQHF.